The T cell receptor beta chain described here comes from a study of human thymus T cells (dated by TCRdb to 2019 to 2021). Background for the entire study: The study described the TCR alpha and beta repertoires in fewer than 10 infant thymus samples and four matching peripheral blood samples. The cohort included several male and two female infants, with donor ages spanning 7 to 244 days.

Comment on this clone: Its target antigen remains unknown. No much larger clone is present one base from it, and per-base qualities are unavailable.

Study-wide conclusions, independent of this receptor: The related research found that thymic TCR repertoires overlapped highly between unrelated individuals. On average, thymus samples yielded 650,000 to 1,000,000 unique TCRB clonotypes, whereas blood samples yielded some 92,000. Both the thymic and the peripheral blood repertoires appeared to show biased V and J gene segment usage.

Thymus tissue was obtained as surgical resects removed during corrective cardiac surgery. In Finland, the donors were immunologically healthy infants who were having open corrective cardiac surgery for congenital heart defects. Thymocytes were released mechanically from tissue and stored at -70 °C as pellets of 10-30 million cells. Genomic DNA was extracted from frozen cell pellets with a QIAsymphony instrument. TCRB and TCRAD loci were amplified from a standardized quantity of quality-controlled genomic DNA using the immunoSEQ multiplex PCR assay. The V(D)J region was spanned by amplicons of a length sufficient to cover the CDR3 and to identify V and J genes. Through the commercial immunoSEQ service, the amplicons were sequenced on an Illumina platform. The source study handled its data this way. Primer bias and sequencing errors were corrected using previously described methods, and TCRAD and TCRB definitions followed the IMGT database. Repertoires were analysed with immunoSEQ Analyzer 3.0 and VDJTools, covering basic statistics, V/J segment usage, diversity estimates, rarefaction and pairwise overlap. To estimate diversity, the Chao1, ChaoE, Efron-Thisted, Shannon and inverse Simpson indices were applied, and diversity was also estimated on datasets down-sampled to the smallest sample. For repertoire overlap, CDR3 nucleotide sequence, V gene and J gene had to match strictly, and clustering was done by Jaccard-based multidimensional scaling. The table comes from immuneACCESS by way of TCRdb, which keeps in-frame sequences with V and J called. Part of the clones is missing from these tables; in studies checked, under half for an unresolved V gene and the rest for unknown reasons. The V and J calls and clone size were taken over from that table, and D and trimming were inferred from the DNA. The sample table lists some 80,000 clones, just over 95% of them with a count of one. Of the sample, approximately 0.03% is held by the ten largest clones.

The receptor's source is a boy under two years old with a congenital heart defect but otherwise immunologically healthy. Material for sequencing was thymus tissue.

DNA sequence: TGCGCCAGCACCTACCTTCCGACAGGAGACACTGAAGCTTTCTTT. This yields the protein CASTYLPTGDTEAFF. The V and J segments used are TRBV4-1 and TRBJ1-1, with a weak D call of TRBD1 (6 bases match). The germline V gene provides CDR1 MGHRA and CDR2 YSYEKL. The CDR3 numbers 15 residues from cysteine through phenylalanine. The entry retains the CDR3 DNA only, 45 bases that are in frame from base 1. The trim is 7 bases for V and 3 bases for J, with a gap of 18 bases between the germline ends.